This T cell receptor (beta chain) was retrieved from a study of OX40 agonist ivuxolimab in advanced cancers. At the level of the study: Patients got intravenous ivuxolimab at 0.01 to 10 mg/kg every 2 weeks. Among those treated, three patients had partial responses, one with hepatocellular carcinoma and two with cutaneous melanoma. Findings and caveats of the study: There were also nonresponders showing low normalized T-cell clonal expansion.

V lost 4 bases and J lost 12, with 16 bases in between. CDR3 length equals 13 residues. Looked up from germline, CDR1 is LNHDA and CDR2 is SQIVND (reference sequence). Assay used: immunoSEQ multiplex PCR; TCRdb lists only in-frame clones, some missing. The sample consists of about 100,000 clones, approximately 90% of them appearing once. Regarding this clone: Its antigen is unknown.

Excluded were patients having autoimmune disease history or systemic immunosuppression. The genes are TRBV19 and TRBJ2-1, with D tentatively TRBD2 (6 bases). This specimen was CD4+ or CD8+ T cells sorted from blood, taken in a trial of the OX40 agonist ivuxolimab. The clonotype was recovered from an adult with an advanced solid tumor such as melanoma, head and neck, liver or kidney cancer. CDR3 DNA: TGTGCCAGTAGTAAATCTAGCGTTGGGGGGCAGTTCTTC. It specifies CASSKSSVGGQFF.